The 23 T cell receptor beta chains below all came from one sample that was sequenced in a study of cytomegalovirus exposure and HLA in healthy donors. Both 60 Vbeta primers and 13 Jbeta primers went into the PCR. Sequenced by immunoSEQ multiplex PCR; TCRdb stores in-frame clones only, minus some. Here the sample table reports over 150,000 clones. Specimen: PBMCs. These TCRs come from a boy aged 10-17 years in good health and CMV-seronegative.

This chain connects TRBV5-4 to TRBJ2-3; 8 bases fit TRBD2. V was pared by 0 bases and J by 1 base, with 4 bases of the junction left unmatched. There are 16 residues in the CDR3. Germline V gene data show CDR1 as SGHNT and CDR2 as YYREEE (reference sequence). In DNA, the CDR3 is TGTGCCAGCAGCTTGGTCGGGGGGGGACGCACAGATACGCAGTATTTT. Protein: CASSLVGGGRTDTQYF. Full variable domain (outside the CDR3, taken from reference TRBV5-4 and TRBJ2-3): ETGVTQSPTHLIKTRGQQVTLRCSSQSGHNTVSWYQQALGQGPQFIFQYYREEENGRGNFPPRFSGLQFPNYSSELNVNALELDDSALYLCASSLVGGGRTDTQYFGPGTRLTVL.

The chain has TRBV4-2 and TRBJ2-5; 7 bases agree with TRBD2. Losses at the gene ends were 5 bases for V and 4 bases for J; bases not matched to a gene: 7. CDR3 length equals 14 residues. Germline-derived CDR1 and CDR2 are LGHNA and YNFKEQ. CDR3 in amino acids: CASSSRDYSETQYF. The CDR3 DNA follows: TGTGCCAGCAGCTCCCGGGACTATTCAGAGACCCAGTACTTC.

The rearrangement uses TRBV30 and TRBJ1-2; no definite D call. The germline V gene has CDR1 GTSNPN and CDR2 SVGIG (reference sequence). The CDR3 runs 14 residues. V lost 0 bases and J lost 4, with 12 bases in between. CDR3 amino acids: CAWSVFRPGYGYTF. CDR3 DNA sequence: TGTGCCTGGAGTGTATTTCGGCCAGGCTATGGCTACACCTTC.

CDR3 region: CASSRDRGYEQYF. CDR3 nucleotide sequence: TGTGCCAGCAGCCGGGACAGGGGCTACGAGCAGTACTTC. The gene calls are TRBV2 and TRBJ2-7, with 10 positions matching TRBD1. The CDR3 is 13 residues long. Germline V gene data show CDR1 as SNHLY and CDR2 as FYNNEI. V was pared by 6 bases and J by 3 bases, with 2 bases of the junction left unmatched.

About this clone: The sample contains more than one DNA sequence encoding this CDR3. CDR3: CASTRQASYNEQFF. DNA of the CDR3: TGCGCCAGCACCCGACAGGCCTCCTACAATGAGCAGTTCTTC. This chain joins TRBV10-2 and TRBJ2-1; perhaps TRBD1 as D (6 bases). The ends were cut back, 7 bases at V and 0 bases at J, with 10 bases in the middle. Germline values: CDR1 WSHSY, CDR2 SAAADI. This CDR3 contains 14 residues.

The J gene is TRBJ1-1, the V gene TRBV6-5, with D possibly matching TRBD1 (5 bases). The CDR3 covers 12 residues. Germline V gene data show CDR1 as MNHEY and CDR2 as SVGAGI. Trimming shortened V by 5 bases and J by 7 bases, and 11 bases separated the two germline ends. CDR3 sequence: CASSTRQGEAFF. In DNA, the CDR3 is TGTGCCAGCAGTACCCGCCAGGGTGAAGCTTTCTTT.

The V gene is TRBV2, the J gene TRBJ2-1; TRBD1 matches 9 bases. This CDR3 spans 15 amino acids. Per the germline V gene, CDR1 is SNHLY and CDR2 is FYNNEI. Trimming cost V 4 bases and J 1 base; bases outside gene matches: 2. CDR3 in amino acids: CASSGDRASYNEQFF. The DNA of the CDR3 is TGTGCCAGCAGTGGGGACAGGGCTTCCTACAATGAGCAGTTCTTC.

J is TRBJ1-5 and V is TRBV4-2, with 10 bases lining up with TRBD1. CDR1 LGHNA and CDR2 YNFKEQ come from the germline V gene. J was trimmed by 2 bases and V by 1 base; bases with no gene match: 5. This CDR3 region has 17 residues. This chain's CDR3 is CASSQVRQGAGNQPQHF. The DNA for the CDR3 is TGTGCCAGCAGCCAAGTACGACAGGGGGCCGGCAATCAGCCCCAGCATTTT.

The CDR3 loop is CASSERQGLDTQYF. CDR3 DNA sequence: TGTGCCAGCAGTGAAAGGCAGGGTCTAGATACGCAGTATTTT. The rearrangement uses TRBV6-1 and TRBJ2-3, with a tentative D call TRBD1 (5 bases). Trimming removed 2 bases from V and 5 bases from J, with 11 bases in between. Germline V lookup: CDR1 MNHNS, CDR2 SASEGT. The length of the CDR3 is 14 residues.

The J gene is TRBJ1-1, the V gene TRBV19, with 7 bases aligning to TRBD1. The CDR3 contains 15 residues. From germline, CDR1 is LNHDA and CDR2 SQIVND (reference sequence). With V trimmed by 4 bases and J by 1 base, 6 bases remained unmatched. The CDR3 region is CASSNWGQTNTEAFF. The CDR3 bases are TGTGCCAGTAGTAACTGGGGACAGACGAACACTGAAGCTTTCTTT.

The genes are TRBV5-1 and TRBJ2-2, with 8 bases identical to TRBD2. The CDR3 sequence is 18 residues long. The J segment lost 1 base and the V segment lost 0 bases, leaving 8 bases of the junction unmatched. Germline CDR1 SGHRS, CDR2 YFSETQ. The CDR3 reads CASSLAGRAGQNTGELFF. CDR3 bases: TGCGCCAGCAGCTTGGCCGGGAGGGCGGGACAGAACACCGGGGAGCTGTTTTTT.

The chain employs TRBV6-6 and TRBJ1-1, with D perhaps TRBD1 (5 bases). Germline V gene data show CDR1 as MNHNY and CDR2 as SVGAGI (reference sequence). This CDR3 is 15 amino acids long. V lost 0 bases and J lost 4, with 12 bases in between. CDR3 amino acids: CASSYSSGLSTEAFF. In DNA, the CDR3 is TGTGCCAGCAGTTACTCGTCAGGGTTGAGCACTGAAGCTTTCTTT.

The chain uses TRBV4-3 and TRBJ2-6, with D perhaps matching TRBD2 (5 bases). Trimming removed 0 bases from V and 0 bases from J, with 15 bases in between. Per germline, CDR1 LGHNA and CDR2 YSLEER. The CDR3 is 19 residues long. DNA for the CDR3: TGCGCCAGCAGCCAAGATGGAGGCCTCCCCAGCTCTGGGGCCAACGTCCTGACTTTC. It translates to CASSQDGGLPSSGANVLTF.

The chain uses TRBV4-1 and TRBJ2-1; D gene ambiguous. The CDR3 totals 12 residues. CDR1 MGHRA and CDR2 YSYEKL come from the germline V gene. V lost 1 base to trimming and J lost 8 bases, with 6 bases between them. The CDR3 DNA reads TGCGCCAGCAGCCAAGTGTTCTATGAGCAGTTCTTC. The encoded protein is CASSQVFYEQFF.

V usage is TRBV7-9 and J usage is TRBJ2-1; a weak D match, TRBD2 (5 bases). The CDR3 spans 13 residues. V gave up 6 bases and J gave up 10 bases, with 16 bases separating them. Germline loops: CDR1 SEHNR, CDR2 FQNEAQ (reference sequence). The CDR3 sequence: CASSIPAGEEQFF. The DNA for the CDR3 is TGTGCCAGCAGTATCCCCGCCGGGGAAGAGCAGTTCTTC.

J is TRBJ1-1 and V is TRBV5-4; TRBD1 is a possible D gene (6 bases). Deletions cut 0 bases from V and 8 bases from J, with 11 bases between. Germline V gene data show CDR1 as SGHNT and CDR2 as YYREEE (reference sequence). The CDR3 is 13 amino acids. The CDR3 loop reads CASSLDRVSEAFF. The CDR3 region has the DNA TGTGCCAGCAGCTTGGACAGGGTTTCGGAAGCTTTCTTT.

V gene TRBV4-1 combines with J gene TRBJ1-1; weak D call: TRBD1 (5 bases). Trimming took 0 bases from V and 1 from J, leaving 12 bases between them. This CDR3 is 16 amino acids long. Germline CDR1 MGHRA, CDR2 YSYEKL. CDR3 nucleotide sequence: TGCGCCAGCAGCCAAGATAGGATCAGGGAGAACACTGAAGCTTTCTTT. It is translated as CASSQDRIRENTEAFF.

Details on this clone: Other DNA sequences of this sample code for an identical CDR3. The rearrangement links TRBV7-4 to TRBJ2-7; 10 nucleotides agree with TRBD1. V shed 6 bases and J 0 bases; nucleotides not matched to a gene: 8. The CDR3 has 16 amino acids. The germline V gene has CDR1 SGHVT and CDR2 SQSDAQ. The CDR3 reads CASRNHRDRGSYEQYF. The CDR3 nucleotides read TGTGCCAGCAGGAATCACCGGGACAGGGGCTCCTACGAGCAGTACTTC. Looking up the rest from reference TRBV7-4 and TRBJ2-7 gives the full variable domain: GAGVSQSPRYKVAKRGRDVALRCDSISGHVTLYWYRQTLGQGSEVLTYSQSDAQRDKSGRPSGRFSAERPERSVSTLKIQRTEQGDSAVYLCASRNHRDRGSYEQYFGPGTRLTVT.

The chain has TRBV7-6 and TRBJ2-7, with 12 bases lining up with TRBD2. V was clipped by 1 base and J by 0 bases; unmatched bases: 7. Germline CDR1 and CDR2: SGHVS and FNYEAQ. The CDR3 has 18 residues. The CDR3 region is CASSLETSGGFSSYEQYF. The DNA of the CDR3 is TGTGCCAGCAGCTTAGAGACTAGCGGGGGATTTAGCTCCTACGAGCAGTACTTC.

This chain uses TRBV5-6 with TRBJ1-2, with 7 bases lining up with TRBD1. This CDR3 has 17 amino acids. Looked up from germline, CDR1 is SGHDT and CDR2 is YYEEEE. With V trimmed by 4 bases and J by 0 bases, 12 bases remained unmatched. CDR3 sequence (DNA): TGTGCCAGCAGCGGGAACAGGGGACCGCCAGCTAACTATGGCTACACCTTC. This codes for CASSGNRGPPANYGYTF. The full variable domain, rest sourced from reference TRBV5-6 and TRBJ1-2, is DAGVTQSPTHLIKTRGQQVTLRCSPKSGHDTVSWYQQALGQGPQFIFQYYEEEERQRGNFPDRFSGHQFPNYSSELNVNALLLGDSALYLCASSGNRGPPANYGYTFGSGTRLTVV.

The chain couples TRBV9 to TRBJ1-6, with D tentatively TRBD1 (6 bases). Germline V gene sequence: CDR1 SGDLS, CDR2 YYNGEE. Between the trimmed V and J ends, which lost 3 bases and 3 bases, there was a span of 10 bases. This CDR3 comprises 15 residues. This CDR3 reads CASSADSYYNSPLHF. For the CDR3, the DNA is TGTGCCAGCAGCGCGGACAGCTACTATAATTCACCCCTCCACTTT.

The chain combines TRBV29-1 with TRBJ1-5; TRBD1 is a possible D gene (5 bases). Germline loops: CDR1 SQVTM, CDR2 ANQGSEA. The CDR3 loop spans 13 amino acids. V lost 1 base and J lost 6, with 10 bases in between. The CDR3 DNA follows: TGCAGCGTTGAAGGGACCCAGGGTCAGCCCCAGCATTTT. The encoded protein is CSVEGTQGQPQHF.

The chain is built from TRBV7-8 and TRBJ2-5, with D uncertain. This CDR3 region has 18 residues. V dropped 5 bases and J dropped 5 bases, with 27 bases sitting between them. Germline CDR1 reads SGHVS; CDR2 reads FQNEAQ. CDR3 nucleotides: TGTGCCAGCAGCCAAGTACCCATACTCGTTACCCCACGGGAGACCCAGTACTTC. It specifies CASSQVPILVTPRETQYF.